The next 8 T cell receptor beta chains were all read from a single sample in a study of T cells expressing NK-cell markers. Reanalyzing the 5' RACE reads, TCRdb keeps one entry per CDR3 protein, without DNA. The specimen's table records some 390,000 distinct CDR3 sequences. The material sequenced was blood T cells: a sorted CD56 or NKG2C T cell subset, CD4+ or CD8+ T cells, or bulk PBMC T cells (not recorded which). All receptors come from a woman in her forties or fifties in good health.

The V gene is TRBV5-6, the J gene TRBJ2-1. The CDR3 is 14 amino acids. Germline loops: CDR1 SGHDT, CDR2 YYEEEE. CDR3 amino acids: CASSLTLLRHEQFF.

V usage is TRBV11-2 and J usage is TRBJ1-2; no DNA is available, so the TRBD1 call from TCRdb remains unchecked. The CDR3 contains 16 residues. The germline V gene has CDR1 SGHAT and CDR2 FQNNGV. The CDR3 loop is CASSSTPGSRYYGYTF.

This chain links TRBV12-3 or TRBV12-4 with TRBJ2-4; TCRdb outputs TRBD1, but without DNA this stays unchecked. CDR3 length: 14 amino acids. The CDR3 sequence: CASSWGQGDDIQYF.

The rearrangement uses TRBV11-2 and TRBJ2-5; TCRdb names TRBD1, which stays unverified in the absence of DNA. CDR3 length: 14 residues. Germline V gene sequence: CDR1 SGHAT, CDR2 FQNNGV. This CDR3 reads CASSLARAGETQYF.

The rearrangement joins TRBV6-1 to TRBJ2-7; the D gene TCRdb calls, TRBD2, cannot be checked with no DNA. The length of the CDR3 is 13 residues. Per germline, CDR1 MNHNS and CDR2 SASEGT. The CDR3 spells CASRGLAGTPQYF.

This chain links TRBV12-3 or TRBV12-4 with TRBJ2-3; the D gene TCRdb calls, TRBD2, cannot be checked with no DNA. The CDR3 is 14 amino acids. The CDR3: CASSFGLVTDTQYF.

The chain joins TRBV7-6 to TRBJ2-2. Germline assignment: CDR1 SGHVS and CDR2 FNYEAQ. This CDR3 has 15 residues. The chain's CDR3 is CASSPRSSSPGELFF.

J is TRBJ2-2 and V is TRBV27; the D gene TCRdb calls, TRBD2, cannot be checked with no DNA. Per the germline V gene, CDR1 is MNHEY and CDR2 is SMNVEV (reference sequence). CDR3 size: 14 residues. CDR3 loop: CASRIGLAAGELFF.